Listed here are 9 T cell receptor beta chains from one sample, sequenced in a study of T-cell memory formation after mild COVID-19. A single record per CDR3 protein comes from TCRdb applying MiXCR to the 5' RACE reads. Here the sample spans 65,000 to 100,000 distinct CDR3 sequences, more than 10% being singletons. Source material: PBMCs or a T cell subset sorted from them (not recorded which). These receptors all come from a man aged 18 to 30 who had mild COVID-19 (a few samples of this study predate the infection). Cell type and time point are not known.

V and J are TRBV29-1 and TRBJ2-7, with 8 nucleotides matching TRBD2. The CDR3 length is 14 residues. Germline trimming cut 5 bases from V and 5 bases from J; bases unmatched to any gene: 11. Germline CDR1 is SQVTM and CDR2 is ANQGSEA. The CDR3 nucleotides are TGCAGCGTTTTCCAAGGAGCGGGGGAGGACGAGCAGTACTTC. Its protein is CSVFQGAGEDEQYF.

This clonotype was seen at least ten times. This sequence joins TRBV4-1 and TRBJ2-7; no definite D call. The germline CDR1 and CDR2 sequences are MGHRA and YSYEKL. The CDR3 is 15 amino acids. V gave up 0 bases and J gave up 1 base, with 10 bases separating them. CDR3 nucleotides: TGCGCCAGCAGCCAAGAAAGGGCAGGATCCTACGAGCAGTACGTC. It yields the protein CASSQERAGSYEQYV.

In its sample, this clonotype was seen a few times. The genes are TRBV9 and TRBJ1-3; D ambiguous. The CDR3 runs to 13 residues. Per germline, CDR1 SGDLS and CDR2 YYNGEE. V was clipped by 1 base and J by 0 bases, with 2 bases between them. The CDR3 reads CASSVTSGNTIYF. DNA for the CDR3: TGTGCCAGCAGCGTAACCTCTGGAAACACCATATATTTT.

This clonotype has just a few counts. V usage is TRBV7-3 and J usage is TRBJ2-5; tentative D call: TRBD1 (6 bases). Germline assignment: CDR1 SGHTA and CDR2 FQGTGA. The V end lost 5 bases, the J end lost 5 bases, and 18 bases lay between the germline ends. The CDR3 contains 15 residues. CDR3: CASSPFEGVGETQYF. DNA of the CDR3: TGTGCCAGCAGCCCCTTCGAGGGGGTTGGGGAGACCCAGTACTTC.

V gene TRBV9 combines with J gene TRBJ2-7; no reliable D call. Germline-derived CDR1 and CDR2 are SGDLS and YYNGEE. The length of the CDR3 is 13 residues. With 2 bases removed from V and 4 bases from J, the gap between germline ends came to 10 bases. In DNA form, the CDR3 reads TGTGCCAGCAGCGTCTCCCTACCTTACGAGCAGTACGTC. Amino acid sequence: CASSVSLPYEQYV.

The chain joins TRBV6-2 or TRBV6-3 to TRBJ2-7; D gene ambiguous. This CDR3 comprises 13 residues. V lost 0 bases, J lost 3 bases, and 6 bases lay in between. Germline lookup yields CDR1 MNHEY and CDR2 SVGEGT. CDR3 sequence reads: CASSYSGNYEQYF. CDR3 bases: TGTGCCAGCAGTTACTCCGGCAACTACGAGCAGTACTTC.

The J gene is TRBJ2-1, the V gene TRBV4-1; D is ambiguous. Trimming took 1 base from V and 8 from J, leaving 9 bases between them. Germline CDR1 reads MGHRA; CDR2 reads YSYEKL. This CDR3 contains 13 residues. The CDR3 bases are TGCGCCAGCAGCCAAGTCTCTCTCGATGAGCAGTTCTTC. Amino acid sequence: CASSQVSLDEQFF.

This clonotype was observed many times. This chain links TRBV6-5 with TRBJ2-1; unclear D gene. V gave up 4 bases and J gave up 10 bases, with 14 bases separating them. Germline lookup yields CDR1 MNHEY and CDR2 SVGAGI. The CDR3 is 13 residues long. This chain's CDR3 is CASSLSEKGEQFF. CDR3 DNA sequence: TGTGCCAGCAGTTTGAGTGAGAAAGGAGAGCAGTTCTTC.

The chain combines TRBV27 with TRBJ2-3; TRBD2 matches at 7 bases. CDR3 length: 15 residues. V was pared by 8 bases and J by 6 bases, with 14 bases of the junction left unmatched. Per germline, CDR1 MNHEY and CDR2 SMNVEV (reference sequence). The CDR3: CASFSGGGDGDTQYF. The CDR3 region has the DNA TGTGCCAGCTTCTCTGGGGGAGGGGACGGGGATACGCAGTATTTT.